Shown below are 9 T cell receptor beta chains from a single sample sequenced in a study of cytomegalovirus exposure and HLA in healthy donors. PCR involved 60 Vbeta and 13 Jbeta primers. Clones were read by immunoSEQ multiplex PCR, and TCRdb kept only the in-frame ones, dropping some. The sample includes approximately 190,000 clones, roughly 80% of them seen just once. The sample taken for sequencing was PBMCs. These receptor sequences come from a woman younger than 30 in good health and CMV-seronegative.

CDR3 sequence reads: CASSLGQGVPEAFF. The CDR3 DNA follows: TGTGCCAGCAGCTTGGGACAGGGTGTCCCTGAAGCTTTCTTT. The chain joins TRBV5-6 to TRBJ1-1; 7 bases line up with TRBD1. Per germline, CDR1 SGHDT and CDR2 YYEEEE. The CDR3 covers 14 residues. V shed 0 bases, J shed 6 bases, and the junction held 5 bases outside the gene matches.

The chain links TRBV18 to TRBJ2-5; D might be TRBD1 (6 bases). The CDR3 runs 16 residues. V was trimmed by 6 bases and J by 5 bases, leaving 22 bases between them. Germline V gene lookup returns CDR1 KGHSH and CDR2 LQKENI. For the CDR3, the DNA is TGTGCCAGCTCCCAAAGATCACGAGGGGGTCTGGAGACCCAGTACTTC. It is translated as CASSQRSRGGLETQYF.

The gene calls are TRBV5-1 and TRBJ2-1, with 8 bases that match TRBD2. Germline V gives CDR1 SGHRS, CDR2 YFSETQ. The V gene end was trimmed by 4 bases and the J gene end by 4 bases; junction bases not matched to a gene: 4. The CDR3 spans 14 residues. This CDR3 reads CASSGSGAYNEQFF. The CDR3 bases are TGCGCCAGCAGCGGTAGCGGGGCTTACAATGAGCAGTTCTTC.

The rearrangement joins TRBV27 to TRBJ2-5; possibly TRBD1 for D (5 bases). CDR1 is MNHEY, CDR2 SMNVEV, per germline (reference sequence). This CDR3 is built from 12 residues. V lost 8 bases and J 4 bases, leaving 11 bases between the germline ends. In DNA form, the CDR3 reads TGTGCCAGCCACACCCAGGGAGAGACCCAGTACTTC. Protein: CASHTQGETQYF.

The chain combines TRBV7-9 with TRBJ2-1; 12 bases line up with TRBD2. After removal of 4 bases from V and 8 bases from J, the junction contained 3 bases not matched to a gene. The CDR3 is 14 amino acids. Per germline, CDR1 SEHNR and CDR2 FQNEAQ (reference sequence). The CDR3 here is CASSSSGRAYEQFF. The DNA of the CDR3 is TGTGCCAGCAGCTCTAGCGGGAGGGCCTATGAGCAGTTCTTC. Combining the CDR3 with reference TRBV7-9 and TRBJ2-1 gives the whole variable domain DTGVSQNPRHKITKRGQNVTFRCDPISEHNRLYWYRQTLGQGPEFLTYFQNEAQLEKSRLLSDRFSAERPKGSFSTLEIQRTEQGDSAMYLCASSSSGRAYEQFFGPGTRLTVL.

The chain joins TRBV5-1 to TRBJ1-1; no clear D gene. CDR3 length: 14 amino acids. V dropped 1 base and J dropped 1 base, with 8 bases sitting between them. CDR1 and CDR2 (germline): SGHRS, YFSETQ. This chain's CDR3 is CASSLYSPNTEAFF. The CDR3 coding sequence is TGCGCCAGCAGCTTGTATAGCCCGAACACTGAAGCTTTCTTT.

This chain uses TRBV19 with TRBJ1-1, with TRBD1 matching 8 bases. Looked up from germline, CDR1 is LNHDA and CDR2 is SQIVND (reference sequence). The J segment lost 1 base and the V segment lost 6 bases, leaving 1 base of the junction unmatched. The CDR3 sequence is 13 residues long. The DNA for the CDR3 is TGTGCCAGTAGCGACAGGGGGAACACTGAAGCTTTCTTT. It codes for CASSDRGNTEAFF.

The rearrangement links TRBV7-8 to TRBJ1-2; 7 bases fit TRBD1. The CDR3 has 14 amino acids. V shed 0 bases, J shed 3 bases, and the junction held 1 base outside the gene matches. Germline CDR1 reads SGHVS; CDR2 reads FQNEAQ. CDR3 in amino acids: CASSLARGDYGYTF. The CDR3 DNA sequence: TGTGCCAGCAGCTTAGCCAGGGGGGACTATGGCTACACCTTC.

This rearrangement joins TRBV28 to TRBJ2-7, with TRBD1 identical over 7 bases. Germline trimming cut 4 bases from V and 3 bases from J; bases unmatched to any gene: 6. CDR3 size: 14 residues. CDR1 is MDHEN and CDR2 is SYDVKM in the germline V gene. CDR3 nucleotides: TGTGCCAGCAGTTCCTTTCGACAGGGCTACGAGCAGTACTTC. Encoded protein: CASSSFRQGYEQYF.